Given below is one TCR beta chain in context. This entry comes from a study of shared clonotypes between healthy human individuals. Losses at the gene ends were 3 bases for V and 6 bases for J; bases not matched to a gene: 10. The CDR3 is 15 residues long. Germline loops: CDR1 MNHNS, CDR2 SASEGT. The method was immunoSEQ multiplex PCR; TCRdb's version includes in-frame clones alone and lacks a portion of them. The data show 1.5 million to 2.5 million clones, about 95% seen once. Positively selected for CCR7, the CD45RO-negative cells used as naive CD8 cells excluded terminally differentiated effector memory CD45RA+ cells.

The chain has TRBV6-1 and TRBJ1-1; TRBD1 agrees at 7 bases. This sequence originates from a man younger than 30 in good health. Sequenced sample: naive CD8+ T cells sorted from blood. The CDR3 loop is CASSDPRGLKSEAFF. DNA of the CDR3: TGTGCCAGCAGTGACCCCAGGGGGTTGAAGTCTGAAGCTTTCTTT.